This TCR beta chain was documented in a study of T cells in localized non-small cell lung cancer. The study, taken as a whole, reports: An association was observed between higher blood T cell density and longer overall survival. Highest T cell clonality was seen in uninvolved adjacent lung, surpassing that measured in tumor. A single tumor region was sequenced, leaving heterogeneity possible. Median detection of top 100 tumor clones in adjacent lung was about 60 clones.

The V gene lost 5 bases and the J gene lost 1 base, with 18 bases spanning the gap. The CDR3 length is 16 residues. Germline CDR1 reads SGHRS; CDR2 reads YFSETQ. Only in-frame clones appear in the TCRdb table, and some are missing; sequencing was by immunoSEQ multiplex PCR. Of about 17,000 clones in the sample, 65% to 85% are singletons; the top ten hold roughly 36%. About this clone itself: Antigen unknown.

The sequence was collected from a male donor aged 60 or over with stage III lung adenocarcinoma. This specimen was peripheral blood, taken before any cancer treatment. The V call is TRBV5-1, the J call TRBJ1-2; D possibly corresponds to TRBD1 (5 bases). CDR3 region: CASRLIPGRDNYGYTF. Here the CDR3 DNA reads TGCGCCAGCAGACTAATTCCGGGACGTGATAACTATGGCTACACCTTC.